This T cell receptor beta chain was sequenced during a study of beta chain features in type 1 diabetes. This clone was recorded a few times. The study reverse transcribed the entire isolated RNA, so it sequenced expressed TCRB transcripts. TCRdb's table, derived via immunoSEQ multiplex PCR, lists solely in-frame clones and lacks some. The top ten clones hold 0.045% to 0.06% of a sample with about half a million clones, over 9.5% of them seen once. V gave up 10 bases and J gave up 2 bases, with 10 bases separating them. Germline CDR1 and CDR2: MNHNS and SASEGT. The CDR3 totals 12 residues. This sequence originates from a woman younger than 30 in good health. The specimen sequenced was naive CD4+ T cells from blood. The V call is TRBV6-1, the J call TRBJ2-3, with D possibly being TRBD2 (6 bases). The CDR3 DNA sequence: TGTGCCACTTCTAGCGACACAGATACGCAGTATTTT. This codes for CATSSDTDTQYF.